A selection of T cell receptor beta chains follows, all from one sample in a study of T-cell reconstitution after alpha-beta-depleted transplantation in children. MiXCR, run by TCRdb on the PCR reads, gives a single entry per CDR3 protein. The table has about 640,000 distinct CDR3 sequences, approximately 16% seen once; the top ten hold about 1.1%. The sequenced sample was PBMCs from the stem cell graft donor, obtained from the stem cell graft. Receptors originate from a human donor who donated a stem cell graft to a child with acute myeloid leukemia. Each CDR3 is given with its conserved first and last residue. Each record gives: clone size, J gene, D gene, V gene, CDR3 length, CDR3 DNA, CDR3 protein. A D gene is named only where the DNA matches it firmly. Expanded clones are given a class, and other clones once, few, many or no size at all.

-	TRBJ2-1	-	TRBV12-3/TRBV12-4	15	TGTGCCAGCGCCCCTCCTCCATCGTTCTACAATGAGCAGTTCTTC	CASAPPPSFYNEQFF
few	TRBJ2-5	-	TRBV9	14	TGTGCCAGCAGCGCAGGAGGTACCCAAGAGACCCAGTACTTC	CASSAGGTQETQYF
many	TRBJ1-1	-	TRBV20-1	14	TGCAGTGCTCTCCGGGAAAGGTCTATGTCTGAAGCTTTCTTT	CSALRERSMSEAFF
many	TRBJ2-5	-	TRBV20-1	13	TGCAGTGCTAGGATTCTGGGACGGGAGACCCAGTACTTC	CSARILGRETQYF
few	TRBJ2-7	TRBD1	TRBV20-1	15	TGCTGTGCTAGAGAACAGGGGAAGAAGGCCTACGAGCAGTACTTC	CCAREQGKKAYEQYF
many	TRBJ2-5	TRBD2	TRBV20-1	12	TGCAGCCACTTAGCGGGGGTAGAGACCCAGTACTTC	CSHLAGVETQYF
few	TRBJ2-2	-	TRBV30	14	TGTGCCTGGAGAGACAGCTACCCGGGGGGGGAGCTGTTTTTT	CAWRDSYPGGELFF
-	TRBJ2-3	TRBD1	TRBV24-1	15	TGTGCCACCAGAGGAACAGGGGGCGAGACAGATACGCAGTATTTT	CATRGTGGETDTQYF
-	TRBJ2-2	TRBD1	TRBV7-2	15	TGTGCCAGCAGCTCGGGACAGGGGGCACGGGGGGAGCTGTTTTTT	CASSSGQGARGELFF
-	TRBJ2-2	-	TRBV12-3/TRBV12-4	15	TGTGCCAGCAGTTTTGTGGCTACAGACACCGGGGAGCTGTTTTTT	CASSFVATDTGELFF
-	TRBJ2-2	TRBD2	TRBV27	17	TGTGCCAGCCGGGGGACTAGCGGCCCCGAGGGCACCGGGGAGCTGTTTTTT	CASRGTSGPEGTGELFF
many	TRBJ1-4	-	TRBV7-2	13	TGTGCCAGCAGCTTCTTTTTGAATGAAAAACTGTTTTTT	CASSFFLNEKLFF
-	TRBJ1-3	TRBD1	TRBV5-6	16	TGTGCCAGCAGCAAAGAGAGACAGGGCCCTGGAAACACCATATATTTT	CASSKERQGPGNTIYF
-	TRBJ2-1	TRBD2	TRBV7-9	16	TGTGCCAGCAGCCGAGGGACTAGCGGGGGGCCTGATGAGCAGTTCTTC	CASSRGTSGGPDEQFF
many	TRBJ1-6	-	TRBV20-1	14	TGCAGTGCTAGAGTCGGGCAGCCTAATTCACCCCTCCACTTT	CSARVGQPNSPLHF
-	TRBJ1-5	-	TRBV7-9	14	TGTGCCAGCAGTTTCGGGTACGGGGATCAGCCCCAGCATTTT	CASSFGYGDQPQHF
many	TRBJ2-1	TRBD1	TRBV20-1	13	TGCAGTGCCACCAATCCGACAGGGGGCGAGCAGTTCTTC	CSATNPTGGEQFF
-	TRBJ2-7	TRBD1	TRBV7-2	15	TGTGCCAGCAGCTCGATCCAGGGGGCTCGCTACGAGCAGTACTTC	CASSSIQGARYEQYF
-	TRBJ2-7	TRBD1	TRBV4-1	17	TGCGCCAGCAGCCAAGATCAGGGGGCGGAGTGGGCCTACGAGCAGTACTTC	CASSQDQGAEWAYEQYF
many	TRBJ2-5	-	TRBV20-1	15	TGCAGTGCTAGAGACCCCACCACGAACCAGGAGACCCAGTACTTC	CSARDPTTNQETQYF
-	TRBJ2-1	TRBD2	TRBV30	14	TGTGCCTCAATTACTAGCGGGGGATACAATGAGCAGTTCTTC	CASITSGGYNEQFF
few	TRBJ2-1	-	TRBV20-1	14	TGCAGTGCTAGAGATGAGGGAAACTACAATGAGCAGTTCTTC	CSARDEGNYNEQFF
-	TRBJ1-5	TRBD1	TRBV9	16	TGTGCCAGCAGCCCGGGGACAGGGGGCCCTCATCAGCCCCAGCATTTT	CASSPGTGGPHQPQHF
many	TRBJ1-6	-	TRBV29-1	14	TGCAGCGTTGCCCTGGGAGTGGGGAATTCACCCCTCCACTTT	CSVALGVGNSPLHF
many	TRBJ1-2	TRBD1	TRBV10-3	14	TGTGCCATCAGTGAGCGGACAGGGGGGTATGGCTACACCTTC	CAISERTGGYGYTF
few	TRBJ2-5	-	TRBV7-3	16	TGTGCCAGCAGCGTTATGCCCTCCTCCTCCCAAGAGACCCAGTACTTC	CASSVMPSSSQETQYF
-	TRBJ1-2	TRBD1	TRBV7-2	14	TGTGCCAGCAGCCCAGAGACAGGGCGTACGGGCTACACCTTC	CASSPETGRTGYTF
many	TRBJ2-1	TRBD1	TRBV7-9	15	TGTGCCAGCAGCGCGGGACAGGGGGGCTACAATGAGCAGTTCTTC	CASSAGQGGYNEQFF
-	TRBJ2-5	-	TRBV5-5	16	TGTGCCAGCAGCGCGGGATTGACAGGACCCCAAGAGACCCAGTACTTC	CASSAGLTGPQETQYF
few	TRBJ2-3	-	TRBV12-3/TRBV12-4	12	TGTGCCAGCAGTGAGGGAGGAATTGCGCAGTATTTT	CASSEGGIAQYF
-	TRBJ2-1	TRBD1	TRBV5-6	13	TGTGCCAGCAGCTTCAGACAGGGGAGTGAGCAGTTCTTC	CASSFRQGSEQFF
-	TRBJ2-7	-	TRBV28	14	TGTGCCAGCAGTTTGCAGCAGGGGAGGGGCGAGCAGTACTTC	CASSLQQGRGEQYF